This T cell receptor beta chain was recorded in a study of cytomegalovirus exposure and HLA in healthy donors. The PCR ran on 60 Vbeta and 13 Jbeta primers. Profiled with immunoSEQ multiplex PCR; TCRdb holds only in-frame clones, not every one. The sample has fewer than 200,000 clones, and its top ten clones hold around 1.2%. V lost 2 bases and J lost 8, with 16 bases in between. The germline gives CDR1 SGDLS, CDR2 YYNGEE. The CDR3 runs 14 residues. The clonotype originates from an older woman in good health and CMV-seronegative. Material for sequencing was PBMCs. This chain links TRBV9 with TRBJ1-2, with D perhaps TRBD1 (5 bases). This CDR3 reads CASSVNSGPMGYTF. The CDR3 DNA follows: TGTGCCAGCAGCGTGAATTCAGGGCCCATGGGCTACACCTTC.